Presented here are 30 T cell receptor beta chains from one specimen sequenced in a study of glioma-infiltrating T cells. TCR alpha and beta CDR3 regions were amplified from RNA using iRepertoire nested multiplex PCR. TCRdb reprocessed the multiplex PCR reads via MiXCR and lists one record per CDR3 protein. The table shows more than 300,000 distinct CDR3 sequences, with approximately 42% occurring only once. The sequencing input was glioma tissue, nonneoplastic brain tissue, or PBMCs (not recorded which). The source is a human donor with low-grade glioma or glioblastoma, undergoing nonglioma brain surgery, or in good health (not recorded which).

This clonotype has a count of ten or more. The CDR3 DNA reads as TGTGCCAGCAGTTTATCGGGACTGAGTACCCAGTATTTT. This gives the protein CASSLSGLSTQYF. This chain joins TRBV27 and TRBJ2-3; D is perhaps TRBD2 (6 bases). Germline CDR1 MNHEY, CDR2 SMNVEV (reference sequence). V lost 0 bases and J 12 bases, leaving 13 bases between the germline ends. This CDR3 is built from 13 residues.

The chain uses TRBV12-3 or TRBV12-4 and TRBJ1-1, with D possibly TRBD1 on 5 matching bases. This CDR3 contains 15 residues. V shed 6 bases and J shed 0 bases, with 14 bases lying between them. The CDR3 loop is CASSPWGRMNTEAFF. The CDR3 DNA sequence: TGTGCCAGCAGCCCCTGGGGCCGCATGAACACTGAAGCTTTCTTT.

Notes on this clonotype: A much larger clone differs from this one at a single base, so this may be a read error. The chain combines TRBV20-1 with TRBJ2-3, with D uncertain. Germline CDR1 is DFQATT and CDR2 is SNEGSKA (reference sequence). The V end was cut by 6 bases, the J end by 8 bases, with 12 bases between. The CDR3 runs 11 residues. For the CDR3, the DNA is TGCAGTGCCCTCCCCCACGGTACGCAGTATTTT. Translated: CSALPHGTQYF.

The chain is built from TRBV4-1 and TRBJ1-1; D gene unclear. The CDR3 is 17 amino acids. Deletions cut 1 base from V and 0 bases from J, with 15 bases between. Looked up from germline, CDR1 is MGHRA and CDR2 is YSYEKL. CDR3 protein: CASSQVTGRFMNTEAFF. In DNA form, the CDR3 reads TGCGCCAGCAGCCAAGTTACGGGCCGCTTTATGAACACTGAAGCTTTCTTT.

This chain uses TRBV29-1 with TRBJ1-1, with no clear D. Germline CDR1 reads SQVTM; CDR2 reads ANQGSEA. Trimming stripped 3 bases from V and 9 bases from J, with 8 bases between. There are 10 residues in the CDR3. The CDR3 spells CSVDQMKAFF. CDR3 DNA: TGCAGCGTTGATCAGATGAAAGCTTTCTTT. The full variable domain, in which reference TRBV29-1 and TRBJ1-1 provide the parts outside the CDR3, is SAVISQKPSRDICQRGTSLTIQCQVDSQVTMMFWYRQQPGQSLTLIATANQGSEATYESGFVIDKFPISRPNLTFSTLTVSNMSPEDSSIYLCSVDQMKAFFGQGTRLTVV.

This clonotype was seen only a few times. The chain recombines TRBV20-1 with TRBJ2-1, with 8 bases lining up with TRBD1. Germline-derived CDR1 and CDR2 are DFQATT and SNEGSKA (reference sequence). This CDR3 is built from 14 residues. With 6 bases clipped from V and 2 bases from J, the junction kept 6 bases outside the gene matches. CDR3 nucleotide sequence: TGCAGTGCAGGGGACAGGCGTACCTACAATGAGCAGTTCTTC. This gives the protein CSAGDRRTYNEQFF.

V gene TRBV7-9 combines with J gene TRBJ1-1, with D possibly matching TRBD1 (6 bases). V lost 3 bases, J lost 3 bases, and 17 bases lay in between. The CDR3 loop spans 16 amino acids. The germline CDR1 and CDR2 sequences are SEHNR and FQNEAQ (reference sequence). The CDR3 bases are TGTGCCAGCAGCTTGGGGGGGCGCTGGGAGGACACTGAAGCTTTCTTT. It encodes CASSLGGRWEDTEAFF.

The rearrangement links TRBV2 to TRBJ2-6; D unclear. CDR1 is SNHLY, CDR2 FYNNEI, per germline. Trimming removed 6 bases at V and 9 bases at J, with 12 bases between. This CDR3 comprises 13 residues. The CDR3 is CASRSGTGNVLTF. The CDR3 bases are TGTGCCAGCAGATCCGGCACCGGCAACGTCCTGACTTTC.

V usage is TRBV6-1 and J usage is TRBJ1-4; TRBD1 might be the D (6 bases). Germline loops: CDR1 MNHNS, CDR2 SASEGT. This CDR3 contains 16 residues. V was trimmed by 6 bases and J by 4 bases, leaving 18 bases between them. CDR3: CASSSDSQAINEKLFF. CDR3 nucleotide sequence: TGTGCCAGCAGCTCGGACAGCCAGGCGATTAATGAAAAACTGTTTTTT.

This clonotype was seen repeatedly, ten times or more. This chain links TRBV27 with TRBJ2-1; weak D call: TRBD2 (6 bases). The ends were cut back, 5 bases at V and 0 bases at J, with 14 bases in the middle. CDR1 and CDR2 (germline): MNHEY, SMNVEV (reference sequence). The CDR3 consists of 16 residues. Written as DNA, the CDR3 is TGTGCCAGCAGTATGATAGCGGCAAGCTCCTACAATGAGCAGTTCTTC. This translates into CASSMIAASSYNEQFF.

The chain has TRBV7-8 and TRBJ1-2; D might be TRBD1 (5 bases). Trimming left V 5 bases short and J 8 bases short, with 21 bases between. The CDR3 length is 15 residues. The germline V gene encodes CDR1 SGHVS and CDR2 FQNEAQ. Here the CDR3 DNA reads TGTGCCAGCAGCGTCAGGGTGGGGGTGGAAGACGGCTACACCTTC. Its translation is CASSVRVGVEDGYTF.

The sample holds many counts of this clonotype. This chain uses TRBV27 with TRBJ2-6; 11 bases map to TRBD2. Germline V gene lookup returns CDR1 MNHEY and CDR2 SMNVEV (reference sequence). The CDR3 has 18 residues. V shed 8 bases, J shed 0 bases, and the junction held 9 bases outside the gene matches. The CDR3 DNA sequence: TGTGCCAGCTTCGGACTAGCGGGCAAATCCTCTGGGGCCAACGTCCTGACTTTC. Its translation is CASFGLAGKSSGANVLTF.

The chain recombines TRBV2 with TRBJ2-2; the match to TRBD1 covers 11 bases. The CDR3 sequence is 14 residues long. Germline lookup yields CDR1 SNHLY and CDR2 FYNNEI. With 8 bases clipped from V and 7 bases from J, the junction kept 6 bases outside the gene matches. The CDR3 DNA sequence: TGTGCCAGCGCGGGACAGGGGGTAATCGGGGAGCTGTTTTTT. This translates into CASAGQGVIGELFF.

This clonotype was counted between two and nine times. V is TRBV28 and J is TRBJ2-1; 10 bases line up with TRBD2. Germline values: CDR1 MDHEN, CDR2 SYDVKM. V lost 2 bases to trimming and J lost 5 bases; unmatched junction nucleotides: 6. The CDR3 totals 16 residues. The CDR3 region has the DNA TGTGCCAGCAGTTTACCCCAGCGGGAGGGGGACAATGAGCAGTTCTTC. Encoded protein: CASSLPQREGDNEQFF.

A few counts support this clonotype. The rearrangement joins TRBV6-1 to TRBJ2-7; 10 bases are shared with TRBD1. Germline values: CDR1 MNHNS, CDR2 SASEGT. J was trimmed by 2 bases and V by 8 bases; bases with no gene match: 3. The CDR3 totals 13 residues. CDR3 DNA: TGTGCCAGCCGGGACAGGGGTACCTACGAGCAGTACTTC. It yields the protein CASRDRGTYEQYF.

This clonotype was observed a few times. The genes are TRBV20-1 and TRBJ1-4, with TRBD1 matching over 8 bases. J lost 3 bases, V lost 6 bases, and 3 bases had no gene match. This CDR3 has 13 amino acids. The germline CDR1 and CDR2 sequences are DFQATT and SNEGSKA (reference sequence). CDR3: CSAPGQANEKLFF. The CDR3 bases are TGCAGTGCCCCGGGACAGGCTAATGAAAAACTGTTTTTT.

This chain joins TRBV27 and TRBJ1-5; 7 bases agree with TRBD1. Germline values: CDR1 MNHEY, CDR2 SMNVEV (reference sequence). V lost 3 bases, J lost 8 bases, and 19 bases stayed unmatched. This CDR3 has 18 amino acids. This CDR3 is CASSFLGQTGAHEKPQHF. CDR3 DNA sequence: TGTGCCAGCAGTTTCCTTGGTCAAACAGGGGCCCATGAGAAGCCCCAGCATTTT.

This clonotype was detected only a few times. This sequence joins TRBV28 and TRBJ2-5; 7 bases are shared with TRBD2. With V trimmed by 8 bases and J by 1 base, 4 bases remained unmatched. Germline CDR1 and CDR2: MDHEN and SYDVKM. This CDR3 comprises 13 residues. In DNA, the CDR3 is TGTGCCAGCCGTTCTAGCGGCCAAGAGACCCAGTACTTC. Amino acids: CASRSSGQETQYF. Full variable domain (remainder filled in from reference TRBV28 and TRBJ2-5): DVKVTQSSRYLVKRTGEKVFLECVQDMDHENMFWYRQDPGLGLRLIYFSYDVKMKEKGDIPEGYSVSREKKERFSLILESASTNQTSMYLCASRSSGQETQYFGPGTRLLVL.

This clonotype turned up a few times. The chain recombines TRBV3-1 with TRBJ2-7; no clear D. From germline, CDR1 is LGHDT and CDR2 YNNKEL (reference sequence). The CDR3 is 14 residues long. V was clipped by 1 base and J by 3 bases, with 10 bases between them. The DNA for the CDR3 is TGTGCCAGCAGCCAAGTGGGGATCAACTACGAGCAGTACTTC. The encoded protein is CASSQVGINYEQYF.

This clonotype came up once. The chain carries TRBV27 and TRBJ2-3, with 9 bases lining up with TRBD2. Germline V gene sequence: CDR1 MNHEY, CDR2 SMNVEV (reference sequence). The CDR3 runs 17 residues. The J segment lost 2 bases and the V segment lost 3 bases, leaving 9 bases of the junction unmatched. CDR3 DNA sequence: TGTGCCAGCAGTTTGTTCCCGACTAGCGGAATCACAGATACGCAGTATTTT. It specifies CASSLFPTSGITDTQYF.

The chain is built from TRBV9 and TRBJ2-5, with D unclear. V dropped 4 bases and J dropped 0 bases, with 13 bases sitting between them. The CDR3 is 15 residues long. Germline lookup yields CDR1 SGDLS and CDR2 YYNGEE. The CDR3 region has the DNA TGTGCCAGCAGCCTGGCGGTAGCCTACCAAGAGACCCAGTACTTC. Its translation: CASSLAVAYQETQYF.

The genes are TRBV7-2 and TRBJ2-3; 14 bases agree with TRBD2. The germline gives CDR1 SGHTA, CDR2 FQGNSA. V trimming: 4 bases; J trimming: 4 bases; junction bases outside the gene matches: 7. The CDR3 sequence is 17 residues long. The CDR3 is CASSYPGLAGVADTQYF. The CDR3 nucleotides are TGTGCCAGCAGCTACCCGGGACTAGCGGGAGTGGCAGATACGCAGTATTTT. The whole variable domain, remainder taken from reference TRBV7-2 and TRBJ2-3, is GAGVSQSPSNKVTEKGKDVELRCDPISGHTALYWYRQSLGQGLEFLIYFQGNSAPDKSGLPSDRFSAERTGGSVSTLTIQRTQQEDSAVYLCASSYPGLAGVADTQYFGPGTRLTVL.

Turning to this clonotype: This sequence may be a read error, since a much larger clone differs from it by one base. The chain is built from TRBV27 and TRBJ2-7; D may match TRBD1 or TRBD2 (5 bases each). Germline V gene data show CDR1 as MNHEY and CDR2 as SMNVEV (reference sequence). This CDR3 spans 13 amino acids. This CDR3 is CASSFGAAYEQNF. DNA for the CDR3: TGTGCCAGCAGTTTCGGGGCGGCCTACGAGCAGAACTTC.

The V gene is TRBV7-3, the J gene TRBJ2-7; TRBD2 agrees at 12 bases. The CDR3 covers 15 residues. The V gene's germline CDR1 is SGHTA and CDR2 FQGTGA. The trim removed 5 bases at V and 5 bases at J, leaving 7 bases unmatched. For the CDR3, the DNA is TGTGCCAGCAGCACCAGACTAGCGGGAGCCCACGAGCAGTACTTC. Translation gives CASSTRLAGAHEQYF.

In this sample, this clonotype turned up many times. The V call is TRBV20-1, the J call TRBJ1-4, with 9 bases aligning to TRBD1. The CDR3 contains 16 residues. The germline gives CDR1 DFQATT, CDR2 SNEGSKA (reference sequence). V shed 0 bases and J 8 bases; nucleotides not matched to a gene: 10. The CDR3: CSARDAWTGVGEKLFF. The CDR3 DNA follows: TGCAGTGCTAGAGACGCCTGGACAGGGGTTGGAGAAAAACTGTTTTTT.

V gene TRBV27 combines with J gene TRBJ2-2, with 9 nucleotides matching TRBD1. The germline V gene has CDR1 MNHEY and CDR2 SMNVEV (reference sequence). This CDR3 spans 15 amino acids. The junction had 6 bases not matched to a gene; V was cut back by 6 bases and J by 4 bases. CDR3 loop: CASSGQGRPTGELFF. CDR3 nucleotides: TGTGCCAGCAGCGGACAGGGGAGGCCCACCGGGGAGCTGTTTTTT.

The chain joins TRBV27 to TRBJ2-1, with 8 bases lining up with TRBD1. There are 19 residues in the CDR3. V shed 2 bases, J shed 1 base, and the junction held 13 bases outside the gene matches. Looked up from germline, CDR1 is MNHEY and CDR2 is SMNVEV (reference sequence). This chain's CDR3 is CASSLRRTGGTVSYNEQFF. As DNA, the CDR3 is TGTGCCAGCAGTTTACGTCGAACAGGGGGAACAGTTTCCTACAATGAGCAGTTCTTC.

The V and J genes are TRBV20-1 and TRBJ2-3; TRBD1 is a possible D gene (6 bases). Germline V gives CDR1 DFQATT, CDR2 SNEGSKA (reference sequence). The V end lost 3 bases, the J end lost 7 bases, and 11 bases lay between the germline ends. The CDR3 sequence is 12 residues long. CDR3 loop: CSARDSSYTQYF. As DNA, the CDR3 is TGCAGTGCTAGGGACAGTTCGTATACGCAGTATTTT.

This clonotype was counted at least ten times. The genes are TRBV28 and TRBJ1-2; D is ambiguous. The CDR3 loop spans 14 amino acids. CDR1 and CDR2 (germline): MDHEN, SYDVKM. Trimming pared 5 bases from V and 8 bases from J, leaving 18 bases between. The DNA of the CDR3 is TGTGCCAGCAGTCCCTTGAATTCAGGAGAGGGCTACACCTTC. This encodes CASSPLNSGEGYTF.

This clonotype occurred many times. The rearrangement joins TRBV6-1 to TRBJ2-1; TRBD1 aligns across 7 bases. This CDR3 region has 14 residues. Looked up from germline, CDR1 is MNHNS and CDR2 is SASEGT. Germline trimming cut 5 bases from V and 5 bases from J; bases unmatched to any gene: 6. CDR3 sequence (DNA): TGTGCCAGCAGTTCGACAGGGCTAAACAATGAGCAGTTCTTC. This encodes CASSSTGLNNEQFF.